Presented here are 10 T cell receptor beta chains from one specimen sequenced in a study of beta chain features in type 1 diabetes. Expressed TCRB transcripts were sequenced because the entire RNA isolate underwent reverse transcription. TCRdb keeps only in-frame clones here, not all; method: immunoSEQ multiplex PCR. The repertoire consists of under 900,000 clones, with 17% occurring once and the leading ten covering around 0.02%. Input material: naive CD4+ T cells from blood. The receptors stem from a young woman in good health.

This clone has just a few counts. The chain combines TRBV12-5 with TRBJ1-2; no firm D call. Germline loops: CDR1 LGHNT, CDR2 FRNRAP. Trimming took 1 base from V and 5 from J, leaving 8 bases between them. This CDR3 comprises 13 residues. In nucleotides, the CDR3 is TGTGCTAGTGGTTTGGAGACGGCATATGGCTACACCTTC. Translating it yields CASGLETAYGYTF. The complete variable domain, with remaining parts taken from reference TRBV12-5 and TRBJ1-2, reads DARVTQTPRHKVTEMGQEVTMRCQPILGHNTVFWYRQTMMQGLELLAYFRNRAPLDDSGMPKDRFSAEMPDATLATLKIQPSEPRDSAVYFCASGLETAYGYTFGSGTRLTVV.

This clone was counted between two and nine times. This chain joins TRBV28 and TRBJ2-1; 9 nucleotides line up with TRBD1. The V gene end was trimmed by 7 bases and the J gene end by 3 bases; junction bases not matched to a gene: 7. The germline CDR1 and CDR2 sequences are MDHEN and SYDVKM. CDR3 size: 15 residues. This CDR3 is CASKGETGGYNEQFF. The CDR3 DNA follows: TGTGCCAGCAAGGGGGAGACAGGGGGCTACAATGAGCAGTTCTTC.

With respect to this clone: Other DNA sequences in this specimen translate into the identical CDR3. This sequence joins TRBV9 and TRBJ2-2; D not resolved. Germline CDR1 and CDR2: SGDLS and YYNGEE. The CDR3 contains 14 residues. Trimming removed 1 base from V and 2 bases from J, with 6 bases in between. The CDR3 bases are TGTGCCAGCAGCGTACTAGGAAACACCGGGGAGCTGTTTTTT. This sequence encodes CASSVLGNTGELFF.

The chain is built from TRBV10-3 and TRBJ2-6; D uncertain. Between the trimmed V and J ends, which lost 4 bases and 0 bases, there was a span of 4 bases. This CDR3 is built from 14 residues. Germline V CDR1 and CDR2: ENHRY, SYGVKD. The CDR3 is CAISGFSGANVLTF. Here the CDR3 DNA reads TGTGCCATCAGTGGTTTCTCTGGGGCCAACGTCCTGACTTTC.

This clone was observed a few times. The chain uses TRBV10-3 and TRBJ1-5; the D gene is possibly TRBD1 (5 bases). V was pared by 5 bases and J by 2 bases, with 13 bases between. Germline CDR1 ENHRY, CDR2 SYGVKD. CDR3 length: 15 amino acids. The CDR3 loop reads CAISPGGAGNQPQHF. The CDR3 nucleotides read TGTGCCATCAGTCCCGGTGGGGCGGGCAATCAGCCCCAGCATTTT.

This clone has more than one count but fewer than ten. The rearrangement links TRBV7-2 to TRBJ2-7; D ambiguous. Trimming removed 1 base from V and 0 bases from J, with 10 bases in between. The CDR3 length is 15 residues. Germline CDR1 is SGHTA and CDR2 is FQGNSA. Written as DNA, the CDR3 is TGTGCCAGCAGCTTAGGGGGATCGAGCTCCTACGAGCAGTACTTC. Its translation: CASSLGGSSSYEQYF.

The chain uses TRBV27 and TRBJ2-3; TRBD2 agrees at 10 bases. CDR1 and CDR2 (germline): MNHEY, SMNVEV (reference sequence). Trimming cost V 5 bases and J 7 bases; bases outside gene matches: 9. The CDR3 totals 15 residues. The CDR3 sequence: CASSASGRAVYTQYF. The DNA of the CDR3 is TGTGCCAGCAGTGCCAGCGGGAGGGCCGTTTATACGCAGTATTTT.

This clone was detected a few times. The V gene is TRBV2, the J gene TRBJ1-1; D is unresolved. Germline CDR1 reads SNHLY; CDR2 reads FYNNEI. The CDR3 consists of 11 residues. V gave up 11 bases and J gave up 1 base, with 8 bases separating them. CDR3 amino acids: CAGNRNTEAFF. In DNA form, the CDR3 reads TGTGCCGGTAACAGGAACACTGAAGCTTTCTTT.

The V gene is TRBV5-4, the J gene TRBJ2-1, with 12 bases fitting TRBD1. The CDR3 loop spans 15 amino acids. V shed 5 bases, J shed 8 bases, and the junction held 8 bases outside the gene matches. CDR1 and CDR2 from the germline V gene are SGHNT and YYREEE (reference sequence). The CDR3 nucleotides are TGTGCCAGCAGAGGGGACAGGGGGCGGTTTGATGAGCAGTTCTTC. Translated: CASRGDRGRFDEQFF.

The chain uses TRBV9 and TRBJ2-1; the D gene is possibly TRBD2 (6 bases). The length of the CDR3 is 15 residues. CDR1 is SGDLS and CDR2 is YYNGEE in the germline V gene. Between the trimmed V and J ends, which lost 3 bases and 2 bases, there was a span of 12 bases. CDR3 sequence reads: CASSETGTPYNEQFF. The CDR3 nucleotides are TGTGCCAGCAGCGAGACCGGGACTCCCTACAATGAGCAGTTCTTC.